This TCR beta chain was identified in a study of blood T cell repertoires in COVID-19. For the study at large: The United States, Italy and Spain were the sources of the acute and convalescent COVID-19 samples. T cells, B-cell-depleted T cells, or PBMCs supplied cDNA or gDNA.

Authors' data handling: Quantification of nucleated cells was approximated via reference gene primer amplification. The table came from immunoSEQ multiplex PCR; TCRdb's copy has only in-frame clones and leaves some out. That table gives V, J and clone size, and the DNA gave D and trimming. This sample yields about 220,000 clones, of which 75% to 90% are seen a single time; more than 3.5% belongs to the top ten. This clone came up a few times. Germline loops: CDR1 SGHAT, CDR2 FQNNGV. CDR3 length equals 14 residues. V was trimmed by 1 base and J by 8 bases, leaving 12 bases between them. The TCR originated in a woman in her thirties or forties with acute COVID-19. This rearrangement joins TRBV11-2 to TRBJ2-1, with D possibly matching TRBD1 (5 bases). The sequenced sample consisted of PBMCs or T cells enriched from blood (not recorded which). CDR3 residues: CASSLAAGWDEQFF. The DNA of the CDR3 is TGTGCCAGCAGCTTAGCGGCAGGGTGGGATGAGCAGTTCTTC.